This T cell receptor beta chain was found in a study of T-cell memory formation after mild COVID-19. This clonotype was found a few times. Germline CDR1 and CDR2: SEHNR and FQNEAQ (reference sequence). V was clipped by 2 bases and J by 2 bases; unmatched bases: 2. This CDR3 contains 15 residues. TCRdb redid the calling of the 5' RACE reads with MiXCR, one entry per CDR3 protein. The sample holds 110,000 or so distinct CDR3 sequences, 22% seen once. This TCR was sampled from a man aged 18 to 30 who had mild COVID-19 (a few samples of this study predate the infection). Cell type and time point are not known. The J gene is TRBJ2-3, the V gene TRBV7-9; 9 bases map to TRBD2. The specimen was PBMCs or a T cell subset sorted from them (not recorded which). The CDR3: CASSLLAGSTDTQYF. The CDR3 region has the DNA TGTGCCAGCAGCTTACTAGCGGGGTCCACAGATACGCAGTATTTT.